Below are 7 T cell receptor beta chains sequenced from a single sample in a study of shared clonotypes between healthy human individuals. The data were produced by immunoSEQ multiplex PCR, yet TCRdb's version contains in-frame clones alone and is incomplete. The profile shows fewer than 3 million clones, 85% to 95% of them singletons. The sequencing input was naive CD4+ T cells from PBMCs. The subset is: CD45RA+ positively selected. These receptors were taken from a man between 18 and 35 years old in good health. Some clones in this sample may be carry-over from other donors' samples.

The chain has TRBV9 and TRBJ2-7; D is unresolved. Per germline, CDR1 SGDLS and CDR2 YYNGEE. The ends were cut back, 0 bases at V and 3 bases at J, with 19 bases in the middle. The CDR3 runs to 17 residues. CDR3 sequence: CASSVAGRAKDLYEQYF. CDR3 sequence (DNA): TGTGCCAGCAGCGTAGCGGGCCGGGCGAAGGATCTCTACGAGCAGTACTTC.

With respect to this clone: Other DNA sequences in the sample encode the same CDR3. The genes are TRBV7-2 and TRBJ2-5; TRBD1 aligns across 8 bases. V lost 3 bases to trimming and J lost 2 bases; unmatched junction nucleotides: 5. Per the germline V gene, CDR1 is SGHTA and CDR2 is FQGNSA. The CDR3 is made up of 15 amino acids. The CDR3: CASSFLGQGQETQYF. CDR3 in DNA: TGTGCCAGCAGCTTCCTTGGACAGGGACAAGAGACCCAGTACTTC.

The chain employs TRBV7-3 and TRBJ2-3; 8 bases line up with TRBD2. The V gene end was trimmed by 2 bases and the J gene end by 0 bases; junction bases not matched to a gene: 1. The CDR3 contains 15 residues. From germline, CDR1 is SGHTA and CDR2 FQGTGA. The CDR3 spells CASSLQRESTDTQYF. The CDR3 region has the DNA TGTGCCAGCAGCTTACAGCGGGAGAGCACAGATACGCAGTATTTT.

The V and J genes are TRBV4-3 and TRBJ2-1; TRBD1 matches 7 bases. CDR3 length: 15 amino acids. Germline CDR1 and CDR2: LGHNA and YSLEER. V shed 0 bases and J 10 bases; nucleotides not matched to a gene: 9. This CDR3 is CASSQDHEGAGEQFF. The CDR3 nucleotides are TGCGCCAGCAGCCAAGATCACGAGGGGGCAGGCGAGCAGTTCTTC.

This chain links TRBV2 with TRBJ2-7; TRBD2 might be the D (6 bases). The length of the CDR3 is 13 residues. Trimming pared 4 bases from V and 7 bases from J, leaving 14 bases between. Germline V gene sequence: CDR1 SNHLY, CDR2 FYNNEI. The CDR3 DNA reads TGTGCCAGCAGTGGGCAGGCGGGGACGGAGCAGTACTTC. Amino acid sequence: CASSGQAGTEQYF.

This sequence joins TRBV5-4 and TRBJ2-7; 9 positions agree with TRBD1. This CDR3 contains 16 residues. V shed 0 bases and J 1 base; nucleotides not matched to a gene: 5. Germline V lookup: CDR1 SGHNT, CDR2 YYREEE (reference sequence). In DNA form, the CDR3 reads TGTGCCAGCAGCTTGGGTGGGACAGGGATTTCCTACGAGCAGTACTTC. Its protein product is CASSLGGTGISYEQYF.

V usage is TRBV27 and J usage is TRBJ1-1; 9 bases agree with TRBD1. Germline V CDR1 and CDR2: MNHEY, SMNVEV (reference sequence). Trimming at V came to 6 bases and at J to 4 bases, leaving 3 bases not matched to a gene. The length of the CDR3 is 13 residues. The CDR3 loop reads CASRLDRGTEAFF. The CDR3, as DNA: TGTGCCAGCAGATTGGACAGGGGCACTGAAGCTTTCTTT.